Following are 21 T cell receptor beta chains from one sample sequenced in a study of T cells in Graves' hyperthyroidism and ophthalmopathy. TCR beta CDR3 sequences were amplified from RNA transcripts. An initial round of RT-PCR targeting the TCR CDR3 relied on the HTBI primer set. TCRdb re-derived calls from the multiplex PCR reads in MiXCR, one entry per CDR3 protein. The table has roughly 500,000 distinct CDR3 sequences, 40% to 50% seen once. Sequencing used peripheral blood or thyroid tissue (not recorded which). The receptors come from an adult woman with Graves' disease, either hyperthyroidism or ophthalmopathy (not recorded which).

The chain recombines TRBV9 with TRBJ2-7, with D possibly being TRBD1 or TRBD2 (6 bases each). V lost 2 bases and J lost 6, with 9 bases in between. Looked up from germline, CDR1 is SGDLS and CDR2 is YYNGEE. The CDR3 runs to 12 residues. In DNA, the CDR3 is TGTGCCAGCAGCGTCGAGGGGGGCGAGCAGTACTTC. Amino acids: CASSVEGGEQYF.

J is TRBJ2-7 and V is TRBV20-1; 8 bases agree with TRBD1. Germline V gene sequence: CDR1 DFQATT, CDR2 SNEGSKA (reference sequence). Trimming took 6 bases from V and 3 from J; bases not matched to a gene: 4. The CDR3 covers 12 residues. This CDR3 is CSAGQGFYEQYF. The CDR3 DNA reads TGCAGTGCCGGACAGGGCTTCTACGAGCAGTACTTC.

This clonotype was counted once. V gene TRBV5-1 combines with J gene TRBJ1-6; the match to TRBD1 covers 8 bases. The J segment lost 13 bases and the V segment lost 4 bases, leaving 10 bases of the junction unmatched. Germline V gene sequence: CDR1 SGHRS, CDR2 YFSETQ. CDR3 length: 14 residues. DNA of the CDR3: TGCGCCAGCAGCGTAACAGGGGGAAGTCAGCCCCTCCACTTT. Translating gives CASSVTGGSQPLHF.

The chain carries TRBV9 and TRBJ2-5; 9 positions agree with TRBD2. Germline V gene sequence: CDR1 SGDLS, CDR2 YYNGEE. This CDR3 has 16 amino acids. J gave up 1 base and V 0 bases, and 4 bases lay outside the gene matches. The CDR3 here is CASSVDSGSLQETQYF. The CDR3, as DNA: TGTGCCAGCAGCGTAGATAGCGGGAGCCTCCAAGAGACCCAGTACTTC.

V and J are TRBV28 and TRBJ1-1; no clear D. This CDR3 contains 14 residues. Germline CDR1 is MDHEN and CDR2 is SYDVKM. Trimming left V 6 bases short and J 1 base short, with 12 bases between. Written as DNA, the CDR3 is TGTGCCAGCAGCAGAGGACTCCGGAACACTGAAGCTTTCTTT. This gives the protein CASSRGLRNTEAFF.

J is TRBJ2-7 and V is TRBV13; no definite D call. CDR1 and CDR2 from the germline V gene are PRHDT and FYEKMQ (reference sequence). The V gene lost 5 bases and the J gene lost 3 bases, with 11 bases spanning the gap. This CDR3 spans 13 amino acids. DNA of the CDR3: TGTGCCAGCAGCGTTGATGGTGTCTACGAGCAGTACTTC. Its protein product is CASSVDGVYEQYF.

This clonotype was counted at least ten times. CDR3 sequence reads: CSAGVDYGYTF. In DNA, the CDR3 is TGCAGTGCGGGTGTAGACTATGGCTACACCTTC. The chain has TRBV20-1 and TRBJ1-2, with D unresolved. V was trimmed by 6 bases and J by 3 bases, leaving 8 bases between them. There are 11 residues in the CDR3. Germline V CDR1 and CDR2: DFQATT, SNEGSKA (reference sequence).

V and J are TRBV24-1 and TRBJ2-7, with D possibly called TRBD1 or TRBD2 (5 bases each). The CDR3 has 13 amino acids. Trimming left V 8 bases short and J 7 bases short, with 17 bases between. Germline CDR1 KGHDR, CDR2 SFDVKD. This chain's CDR3 is CATIHQRGREQYF. CDR3 in DNA: TGTGCCACCATTCACCAGAGGGGACGTGAGCAGTACTTC.

This clonotype has ten or more counts. The chain couples TRBV7-8 to TRBJ1-5; TRBD1 matches 9 bases. The CDR3 runs to 15 residues. Germline CDR1 and CDR2: SGHVS and FQNEAQ. Trimming at V came to 1 base and at J to 6 bases, leaving 4 bases not matched to a gene. In DNA, the CDR3 is TGTGCCAGCAGCTTAGGGGGACAGGGTCCTCAGCCCCAGCATTTT. Its translation: CASSLGGQGPQPQHF.

This chain links TRBV7-2 with TRBJ2-7; 7 bases are shared with TRBD2. J was trimmed by 2 bases and V by 2 bases; bases with no gene match: 9. Germline V CDR1 and CDR2: SGHTA, FQGNSA. The length of the CDR3 is 16 residues. The CDR3 DNA sequence: TGTGCCAGCAGCTTATACCGGGCTAGCGGAACCTACGAGCAGTACTTC. Translation gives CASSLYRASGTYEQYF.

The rearrangement uses TRBV3-1 and TRBJ1-4, with a possible D match to TRBD1 (5 bases). The CDR3 runs 16 residues. Germline values: CDR1 LGHDT, CDR2 YNNKEL (reference sequence). V was clipped by 2 bases and J by 0 bases, with 10 bases between them. The CDR3 is CASSQPEGATNEKLFF. The CDR3, as DNA: TGTGCCAGCAGCCAACCCGAAGGGGCAACTAATGAAAAACTGTTTTTT.

There are many counts of this clonotype. The V gene is TRBV5-6, the J gene TRBJ1-5, with D possibly being TRBD1 (6 bases). CDR1 and CDR2 (germline): SGHDT, YYEEEE. Trimming removed 4 bases at V and 4 bases at J, with 15 bases between. The CDR3 covers 15 residues. The CDR3 loop is CASSPSGTQNQPQHF. The CDR3 region has the DNA TGTGCCAGCAGCCCCTCCGGGACACAAAATCAGCCCCAGCATTTT.

The chain carries TRBV27 and TRBJ1-2, with a possible D match to TRBD1 (5 bases). Germline-derived CDR1 and CDR2 are MNHEY and SMNVEV (reference sequence). The CDR3 extends over 12 amino acids. V shed 5 bases and J shed 7 bases, with 11 bases lying between them. The CDR3 bases are TGTGCCAGCAGTGGGGCAGAGAGTGGCTACACCTTC. This codes for CASSGAESGYTF.

In this sample, this clonotype turned up many times. The chain uses TRBV7-2 and TRBJ1-6; D perhaps matches TRBD1 (6 bases). Trimming cost V 8 bases and J 7 bases, with 15 bases left between them. The CDR3 consists of 14 residues. Germline V gene sequence: CDR1 SGHTA, CDR2 FQGNSA. CDR3 amino acids: CASLAQGGNSPLHF. In DNA form, the CDR3 reads TGTGCCAGCCTCGCACAGGGCGGCAATTCACCCCTCCACTTT.

As regards this clonotype: A much larger clone lies one base from this, so it may be a read error. The CDR3 does not close with the conserved phenylalanine or tryptophan, likely indicating a read error. The V and J genes are TRBV20-1 and TRBJ1-2; 7 bases map to TRBD1. From germline, CDR1 is DFQATT and CDR2 SNEGSKA (reference sequence). This CDR3 is built from 15 residues. J was trimmed by 2 bases and V by 0 bases; bases with no gene match: 6. This CDR3 reads CSARDHGTANYGYTL. For the CDR3, the DNA is TGCAGTGCTAGAGATCATGGGACAGCGAACTATGGCTACACCCTC.

This clonotype appeared many times. This rearrangement joins TRBV20-1 to TRBJ1-1; D remains ambiguous. The CDR3 has 13 amino acids. Germline CDR1 is DFQATT and CDR2 is SNEGSKA (reference sequence). Trimming pared 1 base from V and 4 bases from J, leaving 10 bases between. CDR3 DNA: TGCAGTGCTAGAGTTCGTACGGGCACTGAAGCTTTCTTT. Amino acid sequence: CSARVRTGTEAFF.

This clonotype appeared many times. This CDR3 reads CASSQLNILETQYF. The CDR3 nucleotides are TGTGCCAGCAGCCAACTCAACATCTTAGAGACCCAGTACTTC. The V call is TRBV7-9, the J call TRBJ2-5; D uncertain. Germline values: CDR1 SEHNR, CDR2 FQNEAQ (reference sequence). V lost 5 bases to trimming and J lost 4 bases, with 14 bases between them. This CDR3 has 14 residues.

The chain recombines TRBV20-1 with TRBJ1-1; D remains ambiguous. V shed 3 bases and J shed 2 bases, with 10 bases lying between them. Germline CDR1 and CDR2: DFQATT and SNEGSKA (reference sequence). This CDR3 contains 13 residues. CDR3 bases: TGCAGTGCTAGCGGCAGAGTAAACACTGAAGCTTTCTTT. Protein sequence: CSASGRVNTEAFF.

The chain joins TRBV13 to TRBJ1-1, with D perhaps matching TRBD1 (5 bases). The CDR3 extends over 13 amino acids. Looked up from germline, CDR1 is PRHDT and CDR2 is FYEKMQ (reference sequence). V lost 5 bases to trimming and J lost 5 bases, with 12 bases between them. CDR3 bases: TGTGCCAGCAGCCGTAATGGGGGTACTGAAGCTTTCTTT. Encoded protein: CASSRNGGTEAFF.

The chain uses TRBV20-1 and TRBJ1-2, with D possibly matching TRBD1 (5 bases). There are 14 residues in the CDR3. V lost 1 base and J 6 bases, leaving 15 bases between the germline ends. CDR1 and CDR2 (germline): DFQATT, SNEGSKA (reference sequence). CDR3 sequence reads: CSARGGSGDDGYTF. The CDR3 coding sequence is TGCAGTGCTAGAGGTGGTTCCGGGGACGATGGCTACACCTTC.

The genes are TRBV4-1 and TRBJ1-6; D possibly corresponds to TRBD1 (5 bases). The CDR3 covers 18 residues. Looked up from germline, CDR1 is MGHRA and CDR2 is YSYEKL. Trimming left V 1 base short and J 9 bases short, with 22 bases between. The CDR3 sequence is CASSQVPPSGTIGSPLHF. The CDR3, as DNA: TGCGCCAGCAGCCAAGTCCCCCCCTCAGGGACTATAGGTTCACCCCTCCACTTT.